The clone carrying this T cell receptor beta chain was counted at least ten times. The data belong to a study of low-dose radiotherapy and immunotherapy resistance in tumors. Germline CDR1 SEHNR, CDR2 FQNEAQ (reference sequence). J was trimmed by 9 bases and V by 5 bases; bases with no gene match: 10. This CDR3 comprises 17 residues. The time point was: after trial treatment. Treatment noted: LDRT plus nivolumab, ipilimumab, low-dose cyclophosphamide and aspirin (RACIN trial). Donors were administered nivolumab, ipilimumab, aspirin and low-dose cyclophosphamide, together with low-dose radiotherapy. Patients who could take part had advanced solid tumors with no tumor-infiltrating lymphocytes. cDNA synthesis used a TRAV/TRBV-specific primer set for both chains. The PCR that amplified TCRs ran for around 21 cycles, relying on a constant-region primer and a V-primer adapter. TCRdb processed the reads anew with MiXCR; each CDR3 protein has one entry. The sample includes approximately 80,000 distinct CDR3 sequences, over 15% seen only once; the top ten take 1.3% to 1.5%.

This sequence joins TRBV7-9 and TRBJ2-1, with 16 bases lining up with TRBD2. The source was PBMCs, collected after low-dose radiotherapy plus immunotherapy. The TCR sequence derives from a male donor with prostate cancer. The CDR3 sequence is CASSPRGLAGGLSEQFF. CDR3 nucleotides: TGTGCCAGCAGCCCCCGGGGACTAGCGGGAGGGTTGAGTGAGCAGTTCTTC.